The rows below give T cell receptor beta chains drawn from one sample of a study of blood T cell repertoires in COVID-19. Method: immunoSEQ multiplex PCR; TCRdb's copy keeps in-frame clones and lacks some. The sample comprises fewer than 250,000 clones, about 91% of which are singletons, and about 1.3% rests with the top ten. Specimen: peripheral blood. These receptors all stem from a man in his thirties or forties with acute or convalescent COVID-19. Both conserved end residues are part of each CDR3. The D gene is left open where the match is weak. Size is omitted from some rows. Given values are once, few, many or a class for expanded clones.

NA	TRBV30	NA	TRBJ1-1	CAWSWGGGYTEAFF	TGTGCCTGGAGTTGGGGTGGGGGGTACACTGAAGCTTTCTTT
NA	TRBV6-5	NA	TRBJ1-3	CASSYSWGSRDTIYF	TGTGCCAGCAGTTACTCGTGGGGCTCTCGAGACACCATATATTTT
NA	TRBV5-1	NA	TRBJ1-3	CASSLGGTGNTIYF	TGCGCCAGCAGCTTGGGAGGGACTGGAAACACCATATATTTT
NA	TRBV24-1	NA	TRBJ1-1	CATSDGALTEAFF	TGTGCCACCAGTGATGGGGCGTTAACTGAAGCTTTCTTT
NA	TRBV19	NA	TRBJ2-4	CATKGGAAKNIQYF	TGTGCCACCAAAGGGGGAGCTGCCAAAAACATTCAGTACTTC
NA	TRBV5-8	TRBD2	TRBJ2-3	CASSRTVLAGGLTDTQYF	TGTGCCAGCAGCCGAACCGTACTAGCGGGAGGGCTCACAGATACGCAGTATTTT
NA	TRBV6-5	TRBD1	TRBJ1-5	CASLGQGTNQPQHF	TGTGCCAGCCTCGGACAGGGCACAAATCAGCCCCAGCATTTT
NA	TRBV19	TRBD1	TRBJ1-2	CASSLTPGQGNYGYTF	TGTGCCAGTAGTCTAACCCCGGGACAGGGAAACTATGGCTACACCTTC
few	TRBV2	TRBD1	TRBJ1-1	CASSRGPNLNTEAFF	TGTGCCAGCAGTAGGGGGCCCAATTTGAACACTGAAGCTTTCTTT
NA	TRBV19	TRBD1	TRBJ2-1	CASTDGTGWNEQFF	TGTGCCAGTACAGACGGGACAGGGTGGAATGAGCAGTTCTTC
NA	TRBV3-1/TRBV3-2	NA	TRBJ1-1	CASSMGLNTEAFF	TGTGCCAGCAGCATGGGACTCAACACTGAAGCTTTCTTT
once	TRBV9	NA	TRBJ2-1	CASSVEVLASDEQFF	TGTGCCAGCAGCGTAGAAGTCCTAGCGTCCGATGAGCAGTTCTTC
NA	TRBV27	NA	TRBJ2-5	CASSPGGNAVRETQYF	TGTGCCAGCAGTCCCGGAGGGAATGCCGTCCGGGAGACCCAGTACTTC
NA	TRBV28	TRBD1	TRBJ1-3	CASSSHITNDRDRRNTIYF	TGTGCCAGCAGTTCACACATTACTAACGACCGGGACAGACGAAACACCATATATTTT
NA	TRBV18	NA	TRBJ1-4	CASSPGLATNEKLFF	TGTGCCAGCTCACCGGGACTGGCAACTAATGAAAAACTGTTTTTT
NA	TRBV19	TRBD1	TRBJ1-5	CASSNGPGQDQPQHF	TGTGCCAGTAGTAACGGGCCGGGACAGGATCAGCCCCAGCATTTT
NA	TRBV10-3	NA	TRBJ1-2	CAISDLYSQYGYTF	TGTGCCATCAGTGACCTCTACAGCCAGTATGGCTACACCTTC
NA	TRBV21-1	NA	TRBJ1-5	CAAKAEASGQHF	TGTGCCGCCAAAGCGGAAGCTTCGGGCCAGCATTTT
NA	TRBV19	TRBD1	TRBJ1-2	CASSPSGGGHYGYTF	TGTGCCAGTAGTCCTTCAGGGGGCGGCCATTATGGCTACACCTTC
once	TRBV7-9	TRBD2	TRBJ2-3	CASSLVAGGLTDTQYF	TGTGCCAGCAGCTTAGTGGCGGGGGGGCTCACAGATACGCAGTATTTT
NA	TRBV19	TRBD1	TRBJ2-7	CASSIDNRGAYEQYF	TGTGCCAGTAGTATAGACAACAGGGGAGCCTACGAGCAGTACTTC
NA	TRBV6-4	NA	TRBJ1-6	CASSDLPSGGSNSPLHF	TGTGCCAGCAGTGACCTACCCTCGGGGGGTTCTAATTCACCCCTCCACTTT
NA	TRBV5-1	TRBD2	TRBJ2-7	CASSLVLAGGYEQYF	TGCGCCAGCAGCTTGGTACTAGCGGGAGGCTACGAGCAGTACTTC
NA	TRBV21-1	NA	TRBJ1-5	CASSNILDRGLPLVNQPQHF	TGTGCCAGCAGCAATATCCTGGACAGGGGGTTACCATTGGTTAATCAGCCCCAGCATTTT
NA	TRBV5-1	NA	TRBJ1-6	CASSLGTSYNSPLHF	TGCGCCAGCAGCTTGGGAACTTCTTACAATTCACCCCTCCACTTT
NA	TRBV27	NA	TRBJ2-7	CASRRSHQDYEQYF	TGTGCCAGCAGACGGTCCCATCAGGACTACGAGCAGTACTTC
NA	TRBV5-1	TRBD1	TRBJ2-2	CASSFLDRAPVNTGELFF	TGCGCCAGCAGCTTCTTGGACAGGGCCCCGGTGAACACCGGGGAGCTGTTTTTT